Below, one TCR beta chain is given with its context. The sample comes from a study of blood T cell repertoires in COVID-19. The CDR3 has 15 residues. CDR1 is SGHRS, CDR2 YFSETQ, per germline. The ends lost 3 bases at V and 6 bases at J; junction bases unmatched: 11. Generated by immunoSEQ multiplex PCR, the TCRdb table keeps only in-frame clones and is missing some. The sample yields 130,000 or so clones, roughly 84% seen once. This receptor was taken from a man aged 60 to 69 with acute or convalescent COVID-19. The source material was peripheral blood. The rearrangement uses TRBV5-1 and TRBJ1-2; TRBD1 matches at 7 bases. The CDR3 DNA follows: TGCGCCAGCAGCTCTCTCCCGGGACAGAATGATGGCTACACCTTC. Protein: CASSSLPGQNDGYTF.